This T cell receptor beta chain stems from a study of identical twins. This clonotype was seen at least ten times. CDR3 length: 17 residues. The germline CDR1 and CDR2 sequences are SGHRS and YFSETQ. Unmatched junction bases numbered 2, after V lost 2 bases and J lost 0 bases. MiXCR, run by TCRdb on the 5' RACE reads, gives a single entry per CDR3 protein. The sample lists hundreds of thousands of distinct CDR3 sequences, 8.5% to 9% seen once, with 0.85% to 1% in the top ten. Another study also made use of these data, one on yellow fever vaccine responses in identical twins.

Sample: PBMCs. This receptor was obtained from a woman between 18 and 29 years old in good health. The chain couples TRBV5-1 to TRBJ2-2; 12 bases are a match to TRBD2. The CDR3 region has the DNA TGCGCCAGCAGCTTTCTAGCGGGAGGGCCGAACACCGGGGAGCTGTTTTTT. Its protein product is CASSFLAGGPNTGELFF.